Listed here are 14 T cell receptor beta chains from one sample, sequenced in a study of blood T cell repertoires in COVID-19. Only in-frame clones appear in the TCRdb table, and some are missing; sequencing was by immunoSEQ multiplex PCR. Found here are 200,000 to 250,000 clones, under 90% of them singletons; the top ten hold 18%. The material sequenced was peripheral blood. Source of these receptors: a woman older than 75 with active or convalescent COVID-19.

This rearrangement joins TRBV7-2 to TRBJ2-3, with 7 bases fitting TRBD2. Trimming took 1 base from V and 6 from J; bases not matched to a gene: 4. The CDR3 contains 14 residues. Per germline, CDR1 SGHTA and CDR2 FQGNSA. As DNA, the CDR3 is TGTGCCAGCAGCTTAGTCCTAGCGGCTGATACGCAGTATTTT. Protein: CASSLVLAADTQYF.

The chain links TRBV5-1 to TRBJ2-3; 10 bases are a match to TRBD2. The CDR3 is 15 residues long. Looked up from germline, CDR1 is SGHRS and CDR2 is YFSETQ. V lost 4 bases and J lost 2; bases outside the gene matches: 4. The CDR3 nucleotides read TGCGCCAGCAGCGATGGACTAGCGGTCACAGATACGCAGTATTTT. Translating it yields CASSDGLAVTDTQYF.

The chain links TRBV5-1 to TRBJ1-2; the D gene is possibly TRBD1 (6 bases). Germline-derived CDR1 and CDR2 are SGHRS and YFSETQ. This CDR3 has 13 residues. Trimming removed 0 bases from V and 8 bases from J, with 11 bases in between. The CDR3: CASSLAPRGGYTF. CDR3 in DNA: TGCGCCAGCAGCTTGGCCCCCAGGGGCGGCTACACCTTC.

This clone has just one count. This chain uses TRBV18 with TRBJ2-2; D uncertain. Trimming removed 0 bases from V and 1 base from J, with 6 bases in between. CDR1 and CDR2 from the germline V gene are KGHSH and LQKENI. CDR3 length equals 15 residues. The CDR3 is CASSPPRLNTGELFF. The CDR3, as DNA: TGTGCCAGCTCACCACCTCGACTGAACACCGGGGAGCTGTTTTTT.

A few counts support this clone. The chain couples TRBV19 to TRBJ2-6, with a tentative D call TRBD1 (5 bases). The CDR3 is 15 amino acids. Germline CDR1 LNHDA, CDR2 SQIVND (reference sequence). V was clipped by 2 bases and J by 0 bases, with 5 bases between them. DNA for the CDR3: TGTGCCAGTAGTATAACAGGCTCTGGGGCCAACGTCCTGACTTTC. This translates into CASSITGSGANVLTF.

This clone was detected only a few times. This sequence joins TRBV11-2 and TRBJ2-1, with D perhaps matching TRBD2 (5 bases). Trimming removed 5 bases at V and 5 bases at J, with 7 bases between. CDR3 length: 12 amino acids. CDR1 SGHAT and CDR2 FQNNGV come from the germline V gene. The CDR3 spells CASSGRDNEQFF. The CDR3 DNA reads as TGTGCCAGCAGCGGGCGGGACAATGAGCAGTTCTTC.

V usage is TRBV27 and J usage is TRBJ2-2; TRBD1 is a possible D gene (5 bases). Trimming removed 3 bases at V and 4 bases at J, with 18 bases between. Germline loops: CDR1 MNHEY, CDR2 SMNVEV (reference sequence). There are 17 residues in the CDR3. The CDR3 nucleotides are TGTGCCAGCAGTTTCAGTAAGGGGCTGGGTCGCACCGGGGAGCTGTTTTTT. Its protein is CASSFSKGLGRTGELFF.

The rearrangement uses TRBV5-4 and TRBJ2-3; 7 nucleotides line up with TRBD2. The CDR3 loop spans 13 amino acids. V lost 4 bases to trimming and J lost 2 bases; unmatched junction nucleotides: 1. CDR1 SGHNT and CDR2 YYREEE come from the germline V gene (reference sequence). The chain's CDR3 is CASSRDYTDTQYF. The DNA of the CDR3 is TGTGCCAGCAGCCGGGACTACACAGATACGCAGTATTTT.

This chain connects TRBV30 to TRBJ2-4, with no clear D. Germline V lookup: CDR1 GTSNPN, CDR2 SVGIG (reference sequence). V lost 1 base to trimming and J lost 0 bases, with 7 bases between them. This CDR3 contains 14 residues. For the CDR3, the DNA is TGTGCCTGGAGTGGACTGGGAGCCAAAAACATTCAGTACTTC. This gives the protein CAWSGLGAKNIQYF. The full variable domain, rest sourced from reference TRBV30 and TRBJ2-4, is SQTIHQWPATLVQPVGSPLSLECTVEGTSNPNLYWYRQAAGRGLQLLFYSVGIGQISSEVPQNLSASRPQDRQFILSSKKLLLSDSGFYLCAWSGLGAKNIQYFGAGTRLSVL.

The genes are TRBV18 and TRBJ2-7; D is uncertain. There are 11 residues in the CDR3. The germline V gene encodes CDR1 KGHSH and CDR2 LQKENI. The ends were cut back, 3 bases at V and 3 bases at J, with 3 bases in the middle. The CDR3 DNA reads as TGTGCCAGCTCACCCAACTACGAGCAGTACTTC. It is translated as CASSPNYEQYF.

V is TRBV4-3 and J is TRBJ2-2; 14 bases agree with TRBD2. Germline CDR1 reads LGHNA; CDR2 reads YSLEER. This CDR3 region has 16 residues. After removal of 1 base from V and 7 bases from J, the junction contained 2 bases not matched to a gene. The CDR3 spells CASSQAGLAGVGELFF. In nucleotides, the CDR3 is TGCGCCAGCAGCCAAGCGGGACTAGCGGGGGTCGGGGAGCTGTTTTTT.

The chain carries TRBV18 and TRBJ2-5; possible D gene TRBD1, 6 bases. Germline-derived CDR1 and CDR2 are KGHSH and LQKENI. This CDR3 spans 15 amino acids. V lost 6 bases, J lost 2 bases, and 16 bases lay in between. The DNA of the CDR3 is TGTGCCAGCTCCGAGCAGGGGACACTGCAAGAGACCCAGTACTTC. As protein: CASSEQGTLQETQYF. Supplemented by reference TRBV18 and TRBJ2-5, the full variable domain reads NAGVMQNPRHLVRRRGQEARLRCSPMKGHSHVYWYRQLPEEGLKFMVYLQKENIIDESGMPKERFSAEFPKEGPSILRIQQVVRGDSAAYFCASSEQGTLQETQYFGPGTRLLVL.

This chain joins TRBV29-1 and TRBJ1-4, with 7 nucleotides matching TRBD1. The germline gives CDR1 SQVTM, CDR2 ANQGSEA. CDR3 size: 16 residues. The V and J ends lost 6 bases and 8 bases, in that order; junction bases with no gene match: 18. CDR3 amino acids: CSVTGVYGGGEEKLFF. CDR3 DNA: TGCAGCGTAACAGGGGTCTACGGGGGGGGTGAGGAAAAACTGTTTTTT.

The chain is built from TRBV5-8 and TRBJ1-2, with 8 nucleotides matching TRBD1. Per the germline V gene, CDR1 is SGHTS and CDR2 is YDEGEE. The CDR3 sequence is 14 residues long. Trimming took 1 base from V and 4 from J; bases not matched to a gene: 3. The CDR3 DNA sequence: TGTGCCAGCAGCTTGAGGACAGGGACCTATGGCTACACCTTC. Translation gives CASSLRTGTYGYTF.